This TCR beta chain was sequenced for a study of cytomegalovirus exposure and HLA in healthy donors. The table came from immunoSEQ multiplex PCR; TCRdb's copy has only in-frame clones and leaves some out. The data contain 250,000 or so clones, 87% of them singletons. Germline V gene data show CDR1 as SGHRS and CDR2 as YFSETQ. The V gene lost 4 bases and the J gene lost 6 bases, with 13 bases spanning the gap. The CDR3 totals 14 residues. Findings of the study overall: There were under 200 TCR beta chains listed as cytomegalovirus-associated. It was confirmed in vitro that a few of the CMV-associated chains were specific for CMV antigens. Cytomegalovirus status, reportedly, was diagnosed with high specificity and sensitivity by the classifier.

In the case of this clone: Its antigen is currently unknown.

The clonotype was recovered from a man aged 18-30 years in good health and CMV-seropositive. The sequenced sample was PBMCs. V usage is TRBV5-1 and J usage is TRBJ1-4; D is perhaps TRBD1 (6 bases). The CDR3 reads CASSPGTLYEKLFF. As DNA, the CDR3 is TGCGCCAGCAGCCCCGGGACATTATATGAAAAACTGTTTTTT.